This T cell receptor (beta chain) was identified in a study of CD8+CD57+ T cells in acquired aplastic anemia. Whole-study context: Recorded DNA amounts for sorted CD4+ and CD8+ cells had an average of 3.2 ug.

Study results and limitations: The number of CD8+ CDR3 sequences shared by patients and controls was around 30.

This CDR3 contains 13 residues. The germline V gene encodes CDR1 LGHNA and CDR2 YSLEER. Germline trimming cut 8 bases from V and 4 bases from J; bases unmatched to any gene: 7. Sequenced patients had shown CD8+CD57+ cell expansion by flow cytometry. The TCR beta profiling, which covered VDJ combination and CDR3 sequence, was carried out using genomic DNA as the template. Using its own MiXCR run on the reads, TCRdb lists one record per CDR3 protein. In the table there are roughly 190,000 distinct CDR3 sequences, approximately 50% of which are singletons. This clonotype was counted many times. What it binds is unknown.

The sample comprised sorted CD4+, CD8+, or CD8+CD57+ T cells (not recorded which) from PBMCs. The chain joins TRBV4-3 to TRBJ2-7, with 8 nucleotides matching TRBD1. This TCR derives from a human donor with aplastic anemia. For the CDR3, the DNA is TGCGCCAGCGGGAAAGACAGGGGTTACGAGCAGTACTTC. Translated: CASGKDRGYEQYF.